Following are 2 T cell receptor beta chains from one sample sequenced in a study of blood T cell repertoires in COVID-19 (dated by TCRdb to the early 2020s). Libraries were prepared through the immunoSEQ multiplex PCR assay. TCRdb's version of the immuneACCESS table is confined to in-frame rearrangements and falls short of the full clone set. An unresolved V gene accounts for under half of the shortfall where checked; the remainder is of unknown origin. This sample is represented by around 52,000 clones; around 90% of them were singletons. In total, the top ten clones hold roughly a quarter of the sample. The material sequenced was peripheral blood. The receptor set was obtained from a woman aged 80 or older with acute or convalescent COVID-19.

The V and J genes are TRBV18 and TRBJ1-1; D is undetermined. Between the trimmed V and J ends, which lost 3 bases and 2 bases, there was a span of 13 bases. This CDR3 is 15 amino acids long. Per germline, CDR1 KGHSH and CDR2 LQKENI. In DNA, the CDR3 is TGTGCCAGCTCACCGCGGGCAGATACCAACACTGAAGCTTTCTTT. Translation: CASSPRADTNTEAFF.

V usage is TRBV21-1 and J usage is TRBJ2-2; no DNA check was done on the table's D call, TRBD2. TRBV21-1 is noted as a pseudogene. CDR3 length: 16 amino acids. CDR3 sequence reads: CASSTCGGVGTGELFF. Written as DNA, the CDR3 is TGTGCCAGCAGCACCTGCGGGGGGGTAGGAACCGGGGAGCTGTTTTTT.